Given below is one T cell receptor (beta chain) in context. Its antigen is currently unknown. CD45RO/CCR7/CD25/CD127/CD95/CD27 staining was used to isolate CD4+ naive, central memory, regulatory and stem cell-like memory cells by sorting. Isolated RNA was reverse transcribed in full, so expressed TCRB transcripts were sequenced. Produced via immunoSEQ multiplex PCR; TCRdb's table is partial and in-frame only. The profile shows under 300,000 clones, under 8.5% of them singletons. The source of the sample is a study of beta chain features in type 1 diabetes. Study-level results: Insertions were fewer and deletions more numerous at VDJ junctions in type 1 diabetes patients.

The material sequenced was central memory CD4+ T cells from blood. The sequence came from a woman between 18 and 29 years old in good health.

CDR3 loop: CASSLGPWMKEEGYTF. DNA for the CDR3: TGTGCCAGCAGCTTAGGGCCTTGGATGAAGGAGGAGGGCTACACCTTC. The gene calls are TRBV7-2 and TRBJ1-2; no firm D call. CDR1 SGHTA and CDR2 FQGNSA come from the germline V gene. This CDR3 is built from 16 residues. Trimming pared 1 base from V and 8 bases from J, leaving 20 bases between.